Listed below are T cell receptor beta chains from one sample, sequenced in a study of blood T cell repertoires in COVID-19. Produced via immunoSEQ multiplex PCR; TCRdb's table is partial and in-frame only. Counted here are some 510,000 clones, approximately 88% occurring once; the ten biggest clones make up less than 2%. Source material: PBMCs or T cells enriched from blood (not recorded which). Source of these receptors: a woman aged 40 to 50 who had recovered from COVID-19. Both conserved end residues are part of each CDR3. D genes are given only for firm matches.

J: TRBJ1-1; V: TRBV4-3; D: NA; CDR3: CASSQDHAGMNTEAFF
J: TRBJ2-5; V: TRBV6-5; D: NA; CDR3: CASSSWTSETQYF
J: TRBJ2-1; V: TRBV6-4; D: TRBD2; CDR3: CASSEELAGRYEQFF
J: TRBJ1-4; V: TRBV15; D: NA; CDR3: CATSRWGEGFNEKLFF
J: TRBJ2-7; V: TRBV5-1; D: TRBD1; CDR3: CASSGKTGSSYEQYF
J: TRBJ2-2; V: TRBV2; D: TRBD2; CDR3: CASHGASGRTGELFF
J: TRBJ2-3; V: TRBV2; D: NA; CDR3: CASSEGLRTDTQYF
J: TRBJ1-2; V: TRBV24-1; D: TRBD1; CDR3: CATSDASGQGNNYGYTF
J: TRBJ1-1; V: TRBV30; D: NA; CDR3: CACEQGGTEAFF
J: TRBJ2-2; V: TRBV5-1; D: TRBD2; CDR3: CASSHLAYGEGGTGELFF
J: TRBJ2-5; V: TRBV9; D: NA; CDR3: CASSPRGGWGETQYF
J: TRBJ2-5; V: TRBV11-2; D: NA; CDR3: CASSLIGRGGETQYF
J: TRBJ1-3; V: TRBV5-5; D: NA; CDR3: CASSVYSSGNTIYF
J: TRBJ2-4; V: TRBV24-1; D: TRBD1; CDR3: CATSESGTGKSKNIQYF
J: TRBJ2-1; V: TRBV4-3; D: NA; CDR3: CASSQRDGGEQFF
J: TRBJ1-5; V: TRBV2; D: NA; CDR3: CASHHSTGSNQPQHF
J: TRBJ1-2; V: TRBV10-3; D: NA; CDR3: CAISGGRDRNYGYTF
J: TRBJ2-1; V: TRBV7-8; D: NA; CDR3: CASSRSRGSSYNEQFF
J: TRBJ1-2; V: TRBV6-2/TRBV6-3; D: NA; CDR3: CASSRQFYGYTF
J: TRBJ1-2; V: TRBV6-5; D: NA; CDR3: CASRRQASDYGYTF
J: TRBJ1-1; V: TRBV11-3; D: NA; CDR3: CASSSGVGGTEAFF
J: TRBJ2-1; V: TRBV3-1/TRBV3-2; D: NA; CDR3: CASSQGYTPNEQFF
J: TRBJ1-4; V: TRBV19; D: NA; CDR3: CASREQGSNEKLFF
J: TRBJ2-2; V: TRBV9; D: TRBD1; CDR3: CASSVGTGGTGELFF
J: TRBJ2-7; V: TRBV27; D: NA; CDR3: CASSFRSSYEQYF
J: TRBJ1-2; V: TRBV4-3; D: NA; CDR3: CASSLEEGAAYGYTF
J: TRBJ1-1; V: TRBV7-9; D: NA; CDR3: CASSQISGGWTNTEAFF
J: TRBJ1-6; V: TRBV4-3; D: TRBD1; CDR3: CASSQDRTGGYSPLHF
J: TRBJ2-5; V: TRBV10-3; D: TRBD2; CDR3: CAISESLAGPQETQYF
J: TRBJ2-1; V: TRBV11-1; D: TRBD2; CDR3: CASSLPSSGPYNEQFF
J: TRBJ1-2; V: TRBV28; D: TRBD1; CDR3: CASSLLRGRGQGDWYGYTF
J: TRBJ2-2; V: TRBV15; D: TRBD1; CDR3: CATSKDRVTGELFF
J: TRBJ1-4; V: TRBV3-1/TRBV3-2; D: NA; CDR3: CASAPEEGMVEKLFF
J: TRBJ2-3; V: TRBV11-3; D: TRBD1; CDR3: CASNQRQGSDTQYF
J: TRBJ2-7; V: TRBV6-5; D: NA; CDR3: CASSSIASSYEQYF
J: TRBJ2-7; V: TRBV7-9; D: TRBD1; CDR3: CASSFSGDSSYEQYF
J: TRBJ2-3; V: TRBV5-4; D: NA; CDR3: CASSLTDTDTQYF
J: TRBJ2-2; V: TRBV18; D: NA; CDR3: CASSRESAGELFF
J: TRBJ2-6; V: TRBV10-3; D: NA; CDR3: CAISDLVVRDSGANVLTF
J: TRBJ1-5; V: TRBV24-1; D: NA; CDR3: CATSDPNQPQHF
J: TRBJ1-5; V: TRBV7-2; D: NA; CDR3: CASSSEGGGNQPQHF
J: TRBJ2-7; V: TRBV28; D: NA; CDR3: CASNLSRGGTYEQYF
J: TRBJ2-7; V: TRBV27; D: TRBD1; CDR3: CASSFPGTGVYEQYF
J: TRBJ2-3; V: TRBV27; D: TRBD2; CDR3: CASSFSRAGGADTQYF
J: TRBJ1-1; V: TRBV7-2; D: NA; CDR3: CASSPQVTMNTEAFF
J: TRBJ1-5; V: TRBV4-1; D: NA; CDR3: CASSLRSAPSNQPQHF
J: TRBJ2-2; V: TRBV19; D: TRBD2; CDR3: CAAAGTSWTGELFF